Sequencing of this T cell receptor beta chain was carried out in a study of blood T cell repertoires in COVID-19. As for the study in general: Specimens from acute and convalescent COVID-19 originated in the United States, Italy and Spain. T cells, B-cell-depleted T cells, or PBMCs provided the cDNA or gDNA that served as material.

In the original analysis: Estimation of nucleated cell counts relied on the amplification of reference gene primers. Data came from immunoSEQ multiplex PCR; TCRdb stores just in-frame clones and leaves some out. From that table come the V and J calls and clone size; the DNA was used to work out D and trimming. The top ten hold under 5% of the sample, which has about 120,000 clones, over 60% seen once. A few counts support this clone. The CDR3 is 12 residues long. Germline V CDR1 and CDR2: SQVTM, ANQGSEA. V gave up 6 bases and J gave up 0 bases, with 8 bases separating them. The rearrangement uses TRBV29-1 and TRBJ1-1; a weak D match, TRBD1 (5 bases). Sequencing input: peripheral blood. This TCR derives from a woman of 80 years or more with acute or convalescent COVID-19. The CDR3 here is CSVGGVNTEAFF. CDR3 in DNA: TGCAGCGTCGGGGGGGTGAACACTGAAGCTTTCTTT.